This T cell receptor (beta chain) is from a study of PD-1 blockade in classical Hodgkin lymphoma (dated by TCRdb to about 2020). Regarding the research as a whole: Nivolumab dosing was 3 mg/kg intravenously every 2 weeks, continuing until either disease progression or unacceptable toxicity. To define a peripheral blood immune signature of response to PD-1 blockade in classical Hodgkin lymphoma, the study combined TCR beta sequencing with CyTOF.

The sample's time point label, in plain terms: cycle 4 day 1 (C4D1), after five to seven weeks of nivolumab. All trial patients had relapsed after autologous stem cell transplantation, with cohorts A, B and C differing in prior brentuximab vedotin exposure. A total of over 55 patients with relapsed/refractory classical Hodgkin lymphoma made up the trial cohort, and each patient's best overall response was complete response, partial response or progressive disease. Single-agent nivolumab was administered to trial patients in the multi-cohort phase II CheckMate 205 trial. Best overall response was determined by an independent review committee according to the 2007 International Working Group response criteria. Trial PBMCs were obtained immediately prior to nivolumab initiation (C1D1) and on therapy at cycle 2 day 1 and cycle 4 day 1. Peripheral blood was collected in 8 mL Vacutainer Cell Preparation Tubes, from which PBMCs were isolated by centrifugation and then cryopreserved.

Summary of the overall study and its limitations: By C4D1, a significant rise was seen in CD4+ TCR diversity but not in CD8+ TCR diversity (p=0.0027 vs p=0.16), and the rise was most apparent among complete responders (p=0.02). Baseline TCR diversity was reported to be lower in newly diagnosed patients than in healthy donors, and even lower in relapsed/refractory patients. Baseline diversity similar to that of newly diagnosed patients was observed in trial patients achieving complete response, whereas significantly lower diversity was observed in partial responders and progressors. The study covered only a single clinical trial cohort, and the causes of the repertoire differences, possibly disease activity or prior therapy, were still not defined. Patients starting nivolumab less than 1 year after ASCT had lower diversity and were excluded from later analyses to avoid confounding by immune reconstitution.

Note on this clone: Its antigen is currently not known. No base quality values were provided; no much bigger clone lies one nucleotide off.

Genomic DNA was isolated using the Qiagen DNeasy kit from unsorted PBMCs as well as from negatively selected CD4+ and CD8+ fractions. TCR beta CDR3 regions were subjected to amplification by immunoSEQ multiplex PCR with primers that anneal to V and J segments. Amplification bias was minimized using a synthetic immune receptor repertoire, and residual bias was removed computationally after sequencing. The study's own analysis went as follows. Custom Python scripts were used to quantify repertoire diversity as the Shannon entropy index. Unsorted, CD4+ and CD8+ repertoires were examined separately, except in combined analyses, for which CD4+ and CD8+ sequences were merged in silico. A clone counted as expanded when the clone's frequency after treatment rose at least 2-fold relative to C1D1, and clones undetected at baseline were given a pseudocount of 0.5. Clones with 0 or 1 copy at C1D1 were defined as singleton clones, while clones with 2 or more copies were defined as non-singleton clones. Clones expanded in unsorted samples were labelled as CD4+, CD8+ or unknown by matching protein sequences in sorted samples from the same patient. Diversity changes from C1D1 to C4D1 were tested in paired samples using Wilcoxon tests. TCRdb retrieved this table from immuneACCESS and kept in-frame rearrangements only. Not all clones are present; in checked studies, unresolved V genes account for under half, and no reason is known for the remainder. The V and J calls and clone size were taken over from that table, and D and trimming were inferred from the DNA. A total of approximately 96,000 clones appear in this sample, 85% to 95% of them only once. Less than 2% of the sample goes to the ten largest clones.

The clonotype originates from a human donor with classical Hodgkin lymphoma. The sequencing here drew on peripheral blood mononuclear cells (PBMCs), taken before the fourth cycle of nivolumab.

This receptor carries the CDR3 CASKGKGGQPQHF. The DNA sequence is as follows: TGTGCCAGCAAAGGGAAAGGGGGTCAGCCCCAGCATTTT. This sequence uses TRBV6-6 and TRBJ1-5, with a tentative D gene TRBD1 over 6 matching bases. From the cysteine up to the phenylalanine, the CDR3 has a length of 13 residues. The only DNA kept is the CDR3, 39 bases in frame from the first base. CDR1 MNHNY and CDR2 SVGAGI were looked up in the germline V gene (reference sequence). V and J are truncated by 7 bases and 6 bases respectively, leaving an intervening sequence of 13 bases.